One and the same sample provided the 26 T cell receptor beta chains below, sequenced in a study of beta chain features in type 1 diabetes. The authors reverse transcribed all of the isolated RNA, so sequencing captured expressed TCRB transcripts. Profiled with immunoSEQ multiplex PCR; TCRdb holds only in-frame clones, not every one. The data show fewer than 200,000 clones, around 8% seen once. The source material was central memory CD4+ T cells from blood. Source of these receptors: a man aged 18-30 years in good health.

This clone occurred many times. The CDR3 is CSVKTGDVENEQYF. The CDR3 region has the DNA TGCAGCGTCAAAACAGGGGACGTGGAGAACGAGCAGTACTTC. V gene TRBV29-1 combines with J gene TRBJ2-7; 7 nucleotides match TRBD1. Germline CDR1 SQVTM, CDR2 ANQGSEA. The J segment lost 5 bases and the V segment lost 6 bases, leaving 13 bases of the junction unmatched. There are 14 residues in the CDR3.

This clone was seen a few times. The chain recombines TRBV7-8 with TRBJ1-1; possibly TRBD1 for D (5 bases). The CDR3 loop spans 13 amino acids. V lost 7 bases, J lost 4 bases, and 13 bases lay in between. The germline V gene has CDR1 SGHVS and CDR2 FQNEAQ. CDR3 DNA: TGTGCCAGCACCAGGAGGAGGGGCACTGAAGCTTTCTTT. Protein product: CASTRRRGTEAFF. Full variable domain (remainder filled in from reference TRBV7-8 and TRBJ1-1): GAGVSQSPRYKVAKRGQDVALRCDPISGHVSLFWYQQALGQGPEFLTYFQNEAQLDKSGLPSDRFFAERPEGSVSTLKIQRTQQEDSAVYLCASTRRRGTEAFFGQGTRLTVV.

The chain couples TRBV11-2 to TRBJ2-1; 8 bases match TRBD2. With 1 base clipped from V and 7 bases from J, the junction kept 12 bases outside the gene matches. Germline V gene lookup returns CDR1 SGHAT and CDR2 FQNNGV. The CDR3 totals 17 residues. For the CDR3, the DNA is TGTGCCAGCAGCTTAGCCCCTTCAGCGGGGGTAGGTAATGAGCAGTTCTTC. It is translated as CASSLAPSAGVGNEQFF.

The chain recombines TRBV18 with TRBJ1-5; D not certain. The CDR3 runs 13 residues. Germline loops: CDR1 KGHSH, CDR2 LQKENI. Trimming stripped 3 bases from V and 5 bases from J, with 8 bases between. CDR3 region: CASSPRLDQPQHF. CDR3 in DNA: TGTGCCAGCTCACCGAGGCTAGATCAGCCCCAGCATTTT.

In this sample, this clone turned up a few times. This chain links TRBV2 with TRBJ1-6; 9 bases agree with TRBD1. CDR3 length: 16 amino acids. Germline-derived CDR1 and CDR2 are SNHLY and FYNNEI. The ends lost 7 bases at V and 9 bases at J; junction bases unmatched: 13. CDR3 residues: CASTNRGQGSGSPLHF. In DNA, the CDR3 is TGTGCCAGCACTAATAGGGGACAGGGTTCTGGTTCACCCCTCCACTTT.

This clone was observed a few times. The CDR3 loop is CASSEAGVGEAFF. CDR3 sequence (DNA): TGTGCCAGCAGCGAGGCAGGGGTCGGTGAAGCTTTCTTT. The chain couples TRBV7-9 to TRBJ1-1, with D maybe TRBD1 (6 bases). The CDR3 consists of 13 residues. Germline V gene data show CDR1 as SEHNR and CDR2 as FQNEAQ (reference sequence). Trimming took off 5 bases at V and 7 bases at J, with 14 bases between the two ends.

This chain joins TRBV7-2 and TRBJ1-1; TRBD1 matches at 7 bases. The CDR3 consists of 14 residues. The junction had 5 bases not matched to a gene; V was cut back by 2 bases and J by 5 bases. Germline CDR1 SGHTA, CDR2 FQGNSA. The CDR3 nucleotides read TGTGCCAGCAGCTTACAGGGGGGAGAAACTGAAGCTTTCTTT. This translates into CASSLQGGETEAFF.

At least ten counts were recorded for this clone. The chain employs TRBV14 and TRBJ1-1; no firm D call. CDR1 is SGHDN and CDR2 is FVKESK in the germline V gene. The CDR3 runs to 13 residues. Trimming left V 5 bases short and J 0 bases short, with 7 bases between. The CDR3 sequence: CASSASLNTEAFF. CDR3 bases: TGTGCCAGCAGCGCCAGTTTGAACACTGAAGCTTTCTTT. Supplemented by reference TRBV14 and TRBJ1-1, the full variable domain reads EAGVTQFPSHSVIEKGQTVTLRCDPISGHDNLYWYRRVMGKEIKFLLHFVKESKQDESGMPNNRFLAERTGGTYSTLKVQPAELEDSGVYFCASSASLNTEAFFGQGTRLTVV.

CDR3 in amino acids: CASSPELTSYEQYF. Written as DNA, the CDR3 is TGCGCCAGCAGCCCGGAGCTCACCTCCTACGAGCAGTACTTC. The V call is TRBV5-1, the J call TRBJ2-7, with D uncertain. Germline assignment: CDR1 SGHRS and CDR2 YFSETQ. The CDR3 loop spans 14 amino acids. V lost 4 bases to trimming and J lost 0 bases, with 11 bases between them.

A few counts support this clone. This chain connects TRBV6-4 to TRBJ1-5, with D unclear. The CDR3 has 13 residues. CDR1 is MRHNA, CDR2 SNTAGT, per germline. The V and J ends lost 4 bases and 4 bases respectively, with 8 bases between them. The CDR3 DNA reads as TGTGCCAGCAGTGCCCAGTCGAATCAGCCCCAGCATTTT. It yields the protein CASSAQSNQPQHF.

Ten or more counts support this clone. Other DNA sequences in this sample translate to the same CDR3. V is TRBV19 and J is TRBJ2-1; 10 bases align to TRBD2. Trimming removed 8 bases from V and 0 bases from J; junction bases left unmatched: 4. Germline lookup yields CDR1 LNHDA and CDR2 SQIVND (reference sequence). The CDR3 has 15 amino acids. CDR3 in DNA: TGTGCCAGTTCTGGACTAGCGGCCTCCTACAATGAGCAGTTCTTC. This sequence encodes CASSGLAASYNEQFF. The full variable domain, in which reference TRBV19 and TRBJ2-1 provide the parts outside the CDR3, is DGGITQSPKYLFRKEGQNVTLSCEQNLNHDAMYWYRQDPGQGLRLIYYSQIVNDFQKGDIAEGYSVSREKKESFPLTVTSAQKNPTAFYLCASSGLAASYNEQFFGPGTRLTVL.

In this sample, this clone turned up many times. This chain joins TRBV30 and TRBJ1-2; D is unresolved. The germline CDR1 and CDR2 sequences are GTSNPN and SVGIG (reference sequence). CDR3 length: 12 residues. V lost 2 bases and J lost 5, with 9 bases in between. This CDR3 reads CAWSLGHYGYTF. The CDR3 DNA reads as TGTGCCTGGAGTCTTGGGCATTATGGCTACACCTTC. Based on the CDR3 plus reference TRBV30 and TRBJ1-2, the full variable domain is SQTIHQWPATLVQPVGSPLSLECTVEGTSNPNLYWYRQAAGRGLQLLFYSVGIGQISSEVPQNLSASRPQDRQFILSSKKLLLSDSGFYLCAWSLGHYGYTFGSGTRLTVV.

The rearrangement uses TRBV14 and TRBJ1-6, with 7 positions matching TRBD1. The trim removed 4 bases at V and 5 bases at J, leaving 5 bases unmatched. The V gene's germline CDR1 is SGHDN and CDR2 FVKESK. There are 15 residues in the CDR3. Here the CDR3 reads CASSRGQLDNSPLHF. DNA for the CDR3: TGTGCCAGCAGCCGGGGACAGCTAGATAATTCACCCCTCCACTTT.

This clone showed up just a few times. The V call is TRBV28, the J call TRBJ1-5; D perhaps matches TRBD1 (6 bases). The V end lost 3 bases, the J end lost 6 bases, and 12 bases lay between the germline ends. CDR1 is MDHEN and CDR2 is SYDVKM in the germline V gene. The CDR3 has 14 residues. This CDR3 is CASSLPRGSQPQHF. The CDR3 bases are TGTGCCAGCAGTTTGCCAAGGGGGAGTCAGCCCCAGCATTTT.

The J gene is TRBJ2-1, the V gene TRBV15; 11 bases map to TRBD2. Germline assignment: CDR1 LNHNV and CDR2 YYDKDF (reference sequence). V was clipped by 4 bases and J by 3 bases; unmatched bases: 8. The CDR3 loop spans 17 amino acids. The CDR3 region is CATSIRTSGYVYNEQFF. The CDR3 region has the DNA TGTGCCACCAGCATTCGGACTAGCGGGTACGTCTACAATGAGCAGTTCTTC.

This clone showed up many times. V usage is TRBV14 and J usage is TRBJ2-1; tentatively, D is TRBD2 (7 bases). The CDR3 totals 17 residues. The ends were cut back, 0 bases at V and 11 bases at J, with 23 bases in the middle. Germline CDR1 reads SGHDN; CDR2 reads FVKESK. The CDR3 region is CASSQEPDVNWGGKQFF. The CDR3 DNA is TGTGCCAGCAGCCAAGAACCGGACGTGAATTGGGGGGGCAAGCAGTTCTTC.

This clone was seen many times. This chain joins TRBV28 and TRBJ2-6; D is uncertain. Germline V CDR1 and CDR2: MDHEN, SYDVKM. V gave up 2 bases and J gave up 1 base, with 6 bases separating them. The CDR3 length is 15 residues. The CDR3 loop reads CASSLKESGANVLTF. The DNA for the CDR3 is TGTGCCAGCAGTTTAAAGGAGTCTGGGGCCAACGTCCTGACTTTC.

The genes are TRBV14 and TRBJ1-2, with no clear D. V gave up 2 bases and J gave up 4 bases, with 8 bases separating them. The CDR3 length is 13 residues. The germline V gene encodes CDR1 SGHDN and CDR2 FVKESK. The CDR3 coding sequence is TGTGCCAGCAGCCAATCTCGGAGCTATGGCTACACCTTC. Translating it yields CASSQSRSYGYTF.

This clone was observed a few times. The V gene is TRBV18, the J gene TRBJ1-1; maybe TRBD1 (6 bases). Germline-derived CDR1 and CDR2 are KGHSH and LQKENI. The CDR3 loop spans 16 amino acids. The germline V and J ends were trimmed by 1 base and 6 bases, with 18 bases remaining between them. Here the CDR3 reads CASSPQRTDLAPEAFF. As DNA, the CDR3 is TGTGCCAGCTCACCACAACGGACAGACTTAGCACCTGAAGCTTTCTTT.

The chain employs TRBV7-3 and TRBJ1-1; D possibly corresponds to TRBD1 (6 bases). Germline-derived CDR1 and CDR2 are SGHTA and FQGTGA. The CDR3 has 15 amino acids. Deletions cut 1 base from V and 1 base from J, with 10 bases between. The CDR3 region has the DNA TGTGCCAGCAGCTTAAGCGGGGGGCAGAACACTGAAGCTTTCTTT. Translated: CASSLSGGQNTEAFF.

The sample holds a few counts of this clone. This chain links TRBV7-3 with TRBJ2-1; 10 bases match TRBD2. The CDR3 length is 14 residues. CDR1 is SGHTA, CDR2 FQGTGA, per germline. V was clipped by 4 bases and J by 7 bases; unmatched bases: 4. Here the CDR3 reads CASSYPGLANEQFF. The DNA of the CDR3 is TGTGCCAGCAGCTACCCGGGACTAGCGAATGAGCAGTTCTTC.

V is TRBV7-2 and J is TRBJ2-1; weak D call: TRBD1 (5 bases). Germline CDR1 SGHTA, CDR2 FQGNSA. The germline V and J ends were trimmed by 5 bases and 4 bases, with 15 bases remaining between them. CDR3 length: 15 amino acids. The CDR3 DNA reads as TGTGCCAGCAGCACCCATTTGACAGCGTACAATGAGCAGTTCTTC. Protein product: CASSTHLTAYNEQFF. The full variable domain, with the rest looked up from reference TRBV7-2 and TRBJ2-1, is GAGVSQSPSNKVTEKGKDVELRCDPISGHTALYWYRQSLGQGLEFLIYFQGNSAPDKSGLPSDRFSAERTGGSVSTLTIQRTQQEDSAVYLCASSTHLTAYNEQFFGPGTRLTVL.

This clone was counted only a few times. V and J are TRBV14 and TRBJ2-3, with a tentative D call TRBD2 (5 bases). Germline V CDR1 and CDR2: SGHDN, FVKESK. The CDR3 runs to 15 residues. The V and J ends lost 4 bases and 4 bases respectively, with 15 bases between them. The CDR3, as DNA: TGTGCCAGCAGCCTACGGGGTTTCGTATCAGATACGCAGTATTTT. Translation gives CASSLRGFVSDTQYF. The whole variable domain, remainder taken from reference TRBV14 and TRBJ2-3, is EAGVTQFPSHSVIEKGQTVTLRCDPISGHDNLYWYRRVMGKEIKFLLHFVKESKQDESGMPNNRFLAERTGGTYSTLKVQPAELEDSGVYFCASSLRGFVSDTQYFGPGTRLTVL.

This clone was seen a few times. Other DNA sequences within the sample encode an identical CDR3. The genes are TRBV5-4 and TRBJ1-2; no clear D gene. Germline V lookup: CDR1 SGHNT, CDR2 YYREEE (reference sequence). Deletions cut 1 base from V and 8 bases from J, with 12 bases between. There are 13 residues in the CDR3. CDR3 region: CASSLRAGGGYTF. The DNA for the CDR3 is TGTGCCAGCAGCTTGCGTGCAGGAGGGGGCTACACCTTC.

The sample holds many counts of this clone. The sample has other DNA sequences that encode this CDR3 too. The chain joins TRBV18 to TRBJ1-1; 7 bases are shared with TRBD1. Germline CDR1 reads KGHSH; CDR2 reads LQKENI. The CDR3 has 14 residues. The trim removed 3 bases at V and 1 base at J, leaving 2 bases unmatched. The CDR3: CASSPGQSNTEAFF. CDR3 bases: TGTGCCAGCTCACCGGGACAGTCGAACACTGAAGCTTTCTTT.

In this sample, this clone turned up a few times. The rearrangement links TRBV18 to TRBJ2-3; 13 bases align to TRBD2. Germline CDR1 KGHSH, CDR2 LQKENI. This CDR3 has 17 residues. V lost 3 bases and J lost 5; bases outside the gene matches: 8. The CDR3 coding sequence is TGTGCCAGCTCACCGCGGGGGACTAGCGGGATCATAGATACGCAGTATTTT. Protein: CASSPRGTSGIIDTQYF.